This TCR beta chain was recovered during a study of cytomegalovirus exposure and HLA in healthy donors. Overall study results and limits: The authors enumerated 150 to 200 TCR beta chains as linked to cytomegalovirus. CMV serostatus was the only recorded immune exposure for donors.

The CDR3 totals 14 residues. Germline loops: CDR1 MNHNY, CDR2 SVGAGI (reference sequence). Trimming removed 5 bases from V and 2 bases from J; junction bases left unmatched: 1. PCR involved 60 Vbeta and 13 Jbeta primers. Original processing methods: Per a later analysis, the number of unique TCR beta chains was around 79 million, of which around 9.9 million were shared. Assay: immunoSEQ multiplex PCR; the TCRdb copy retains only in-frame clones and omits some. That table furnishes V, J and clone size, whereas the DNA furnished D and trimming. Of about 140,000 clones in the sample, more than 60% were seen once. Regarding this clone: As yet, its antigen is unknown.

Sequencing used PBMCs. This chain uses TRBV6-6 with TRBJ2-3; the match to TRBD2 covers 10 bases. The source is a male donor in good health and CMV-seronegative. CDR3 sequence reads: CASSSGGATDTQYF. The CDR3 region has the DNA TGTGCCAGCAGTAGCGGGGGGGCCACAGATACGCAGTATTTT.